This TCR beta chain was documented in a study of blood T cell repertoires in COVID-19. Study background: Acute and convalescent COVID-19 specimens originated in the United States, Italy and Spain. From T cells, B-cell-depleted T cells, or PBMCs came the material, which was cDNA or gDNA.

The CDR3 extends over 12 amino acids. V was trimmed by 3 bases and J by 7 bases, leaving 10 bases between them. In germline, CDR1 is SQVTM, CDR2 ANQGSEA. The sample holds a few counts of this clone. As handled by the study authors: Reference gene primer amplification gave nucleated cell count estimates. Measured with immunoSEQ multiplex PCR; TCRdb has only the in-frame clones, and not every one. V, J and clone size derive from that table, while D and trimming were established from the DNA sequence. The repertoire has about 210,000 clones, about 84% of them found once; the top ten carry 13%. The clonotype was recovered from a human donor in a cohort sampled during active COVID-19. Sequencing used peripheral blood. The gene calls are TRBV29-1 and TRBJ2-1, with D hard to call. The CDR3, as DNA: TGCAGCGTTGATTCACACAAAAATGAGCAGTTCTTC. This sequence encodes CSVDSHKNEQFF.